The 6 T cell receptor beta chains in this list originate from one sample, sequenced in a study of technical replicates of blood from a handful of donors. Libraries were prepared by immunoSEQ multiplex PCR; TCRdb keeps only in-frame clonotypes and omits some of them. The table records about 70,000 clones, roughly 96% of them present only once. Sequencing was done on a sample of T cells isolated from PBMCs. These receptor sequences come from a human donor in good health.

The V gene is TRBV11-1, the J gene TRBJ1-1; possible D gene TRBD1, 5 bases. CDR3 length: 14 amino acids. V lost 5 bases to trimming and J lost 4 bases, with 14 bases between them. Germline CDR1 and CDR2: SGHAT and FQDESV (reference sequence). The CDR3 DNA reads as TGTGCCAGCAGCCTTACCGGGGGGATCACTGAAGCTTTCTTT. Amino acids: CASSLTGGITEAFF.

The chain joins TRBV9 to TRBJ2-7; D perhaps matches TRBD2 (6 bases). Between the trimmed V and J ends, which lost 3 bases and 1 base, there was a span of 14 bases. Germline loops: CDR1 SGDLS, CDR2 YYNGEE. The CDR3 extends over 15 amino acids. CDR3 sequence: CASSASPGTSYEQYF. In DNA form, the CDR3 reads TGTGCCAGCAGCGCGTCCCCCGGGACTTCCTACGAGCAGTACTTC.

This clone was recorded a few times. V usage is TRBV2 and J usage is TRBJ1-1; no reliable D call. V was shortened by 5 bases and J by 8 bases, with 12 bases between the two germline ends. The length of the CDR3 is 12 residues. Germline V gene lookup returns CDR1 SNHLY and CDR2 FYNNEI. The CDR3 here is CASSTRAGEAFF. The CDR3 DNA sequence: TGTGCCAGCAGTACGAGGGCTGGGGAAGCTTTCTTT.

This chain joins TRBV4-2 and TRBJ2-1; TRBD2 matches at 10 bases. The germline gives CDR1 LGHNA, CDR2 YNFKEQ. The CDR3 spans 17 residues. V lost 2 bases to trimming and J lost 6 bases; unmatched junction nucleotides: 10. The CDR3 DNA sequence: TGTGCCAGCAGCCAAAGGTTGGGACTAGCGTACCCCAATGAGCAGTTCTTC. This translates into CASSQRLGLAYPNEQFF.

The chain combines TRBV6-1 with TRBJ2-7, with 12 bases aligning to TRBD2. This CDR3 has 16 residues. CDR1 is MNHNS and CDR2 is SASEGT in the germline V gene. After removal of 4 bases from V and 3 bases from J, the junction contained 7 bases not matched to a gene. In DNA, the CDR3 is TGTGCCAGCAGTGCCGGGACTAGCGGGTATTACTACGAGCAGTACTTC. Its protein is CASSAGTSGYYYEQYF.

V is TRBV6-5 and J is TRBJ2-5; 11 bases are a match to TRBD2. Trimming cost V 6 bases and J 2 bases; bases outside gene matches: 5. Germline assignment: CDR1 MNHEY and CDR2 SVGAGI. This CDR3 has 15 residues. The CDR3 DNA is TGTGCCAGCAGCCGGGGGACTAGCGGACAAGAGACCCAGTACTTC. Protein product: CASSRGTSGQETQYF.